This T cell receptor beta chain was recovered during a study of neurological immune-mediated disorders. Study-level results: None of the CDR3 amino acid sequences of expanded clones were shared across subjects, and this suggested private repertoires in all groups.

The authors made cDNA by 5'RACE with 10-nucleotide random UMIs. Each CDR3 protein gets one entry after TCRdb re-called the 5' RACE reads with MiXCR. The sample has around 79,000 distinct CDR3 sequences, 13% to 15% seen once. Unsorted libraries were generated from 2 million PBMCs. These cells had been stored in RNAlater at -80 C. This clonotype was observed many times. Its target is unknown. The CDR3 contains 14 residues. Germline loops: CDR1 SQVTM, CDR2 ANQGSEA. V was clipped by 0 bases and J by 2 bases, with 8 bases between them. The specimen sequenced was PBMCs. The TCR originated in a woman between 45 and 65 years old in good health. The chain uses TRBV29-1 and TRBJ2-1, with no clear D. The CDR3 sequence: CSVEDVGAYNEQFF. The CDR3 region has the DNA TGCAGCGTTGAAGACGTCGGCGCCTACAATGAGCAGTTCTTC.